The rows below give T cell receptor beta chains drawn from one sample of a study of blood T cell repertoires in COVID-19. Sequencing was performed with immunoSEQ multiplex PCR; in TCRdb, only in-frame clones are kept and a portion is missing. This table holds 130,000 to 150,000 clones, 70% to 85% found once. Sequenced input: peripheral blood. All receptors come from a human donor in a cohort sampled during active COVID-19. CDR3s include the opening cysteine and the closing phenylalanine or tryptophan. D genes are given only for firm matches. Not all rows give a size; the values are once, few, many and, for expanded clones, a class.

cdr3_length,d_call,j_call,v_call,clone_size,cdr3_aa,cdr3_nt
12,-,TRBJ1-1,TRBV30,-,CAWSVSVIEAFF,TGTGCCTGGAGTGTGTCGGTCATTGAAGCTTTCTTT
18,TRBD2,TRBJ2-2,TRBV4-3,-,CASSQDWMGGTNTGELFF,TGCGCCAGCAGCCAAGATTGGATGGGGGGGACGAACACCGGGGAGCTGTTTTTT
18,-,TRBJ1-3,TRBV18,-,CASSPTITVTDSGNTIYF,TGTGCCAGCTCACCGACTATAACGGTCACCGACTCTGGAAACACCATATATTTT
15,-,TRBJ1-4,TRBV18,few,CASSPWGRGNEKLFF,TGTGCCAGCTCACCCTGGGGCAGGGGTAATGAAAAACTGTTTTTT
15,TRBD2,TRBJ2-7,TRBV27,-,CASSFNSAGGPEQYF,TGTGCCAGCAGTTTTAATTCTGCGGGGGGCCCCGAGCAGTACTTC
15,-,TRBJ2-3,TRBV7-6,-,CASSLIGENPDTQYF,TGTGCCAGCAGCTTAATAGGGGAAAATCCAGATACGCAGTATTTT
16,-,TRBJ1-1,TRBV4-2,-,CASSQGQGLMNTEAFF,TGTGCCAGCAGCCAAGGTCAGGGACTCATGAACACTGAAGCTTTCTTT
15,-,TRBJ1-6,TRBV2,-,CASSGADSYNSPLHF,TGTGCCAGCAGTGGGGCAGACAGTTATAATTCACCCCTCCACTTT
13,-,TRBJ2-3,TRBV28,once,CASGGTGTDTQYF,TGTGCCAGCGGGGGGACGGGCACAGATACGCAGTATTTT
13,TRBD1,TRBJ1-1,TRBV7-7,-,CASSPRQGTEAFF,TGTGCTAGCAGCCCTAGACAGGGGACCGAAGCTTTCTTT
14,TRBD1,TRBJ2-7,TRBV9,-,CASSFQGTGGEQYF,TGTGCCAGCAGCTTCCAAGGGACAGGAGGTGAGCAGTACTTC
17,TRBD1,TRBJ2-2,TRBV7-2,-,CASSLSGQGVVTGELFF,TGTGCCAGCAGCTTATCCGGACAGGGGGTAGTAACCGGGGAGCTGTTTTTT
16,-,TRBJ2-6,TRBV19,-,CASKGRGNSGANVLTF,TGTGCCAGTAAAGGCAGGGGAAACTCTGGGGCCAACGTCCTGACTTTC
13,TRBD2,TRBJ2-1,TRBV6-5,-,CASRTSGGNEQFF,TGTGCCAGCAGAACTAGCGGGGGGAATGAGCAGTTCTTC
14,-,TRBJ2-2,TRBV7-3,-,CASSSDITTGELFF,TGTGCCAGCAGCTCGGACATAACCACCGGGGAGCTGTTTTTT
14,-,TRBJ2-3,TRBV24-1,-,CATTTGGERDTQYF,TGTGCCACCACTACAGGGGGGGAACGAGATACGCAGTATTTT
15,-,TRBJ2-3,TRBV14,-,CASSPHGIPPGEQYF,TGTGCCAGCAGCCCCCACGGGATTCCCCCCGGGGAGCAGTATTTT
15,TRBD1,TRBJ1-6,TRBV14,few,CASSGTGTGVSPLHF,TGTGCCAGTTCTGGAACCGGGACAGGCGTTTCACCCCTCCACTTT
19,TRBD1,TRBJ2-1,TRBV24-1,once,CATSDLGFKGTDSYNEQFF,TGTGCCACCAGTGATTTGGGATTTAAGGGGACAGACTCCTACAATGAGCAGTTCTTC
12,-,TRBJ2-4,TRBV19,-,CASSPGANIQYF,TGTGCCAGTAGTCCGGGAGCAAACATTCAGTACTTC
15,-,TRBJ2-1,TRBV2,-,CASSNLGGSYNEQFF,TGTGCCAGCAGTAACCTTGGCGGCTCCTACAATGAGCAGTTCTTC
13,TRBD1,TRBJ1-2,TRBV6-5,-,CASSRQGNYGYTF,TGTGCCAGCAGTCGACAGGGGAACTATGGCTACACCTTC
17,TRBD2,TRBJ2-3,TRBV27,-,CASSPSSGRGGTDTQYF,TGTGCCAGCAGCCCCTCTTCCGGGCGGGGGGGCACAGATACGCAGTATTTT
14,TRBD2,TRBJ2-1,TRBV5-1,-,CASSPGTSKNEQFF,TGCGCCAGCAGCCCCGGGACTAGCAAGAATGAGCAGTTCTTC
15,-,TRBJ1-6,TRBV5-1,-,CASGRDNSLDSPLHF,TGCGCCAGCGGCCGGGACAATTCTCTTGATTCACCCCTCCACTTT
15,TRBD2,TRBJ2-7,TRBV7-9,-,CASSLALAGVNEQYF,TGTGCCAGCAGCTTAGCACTAGCGGGGGTGAACGAGCAGTACTTC
18,TRBD2,TRBJ2-3,TRBV7-8,-,CASSLPGGAGGSTDTQYF,TGTGCCAGCAGCTTACCTGGTGGGGCGGGGGGGAGCACAGATACGCAGTATTTT
17,TRBD1,TRBJ1-2,TRBV7-6,-,CASSLAGITGTDYGYTF,TGTGCCAGCAGCTTAGCGGGCATCACCGGGACAGACTATGGCTACACCTTC
14,TRBD1,TRBJ1-5,TRBV6-5,-,CASSSGQVNQPQHF,TGTGCCAGCAGTTCCGGACAGGTAAATCAGCCCCAGCATTTT
14,TRBD2,TRBJ2-5,TRBV28,-,CASSYPGGGETQYF,TGTGCCAGCAGTTACCCGGGGGGGGGAGAGACCCAGTACTTC
15,-,TRBJ1-4,TRBV18,once,CASSPFQGGDEKLFF,TGTGCCAGCTCACCATTCCAGGGCGGGGATGAAAAACTGTTTTTT
14,-,TRBJ1-3,TRBV6-2/TRBV6-3,-,CASSYGGGGNTIYF,TGTGCCAGCAGTTACGGTGGTGGCGGAAACACCATATATTTT
13,-,TRBJ2-3,TRBV29-1,-,CSVAPTSTDTQYF,TGCAGCGTTGCCCCCACTAGCACAGATACGCAGTATTTT
13,-,TRBJ1-1,TRBV12-3/TRBV12-4,-,CASSPGGWTEAFF,TGTGCCAGCAGCCCCGGGGGGTGGACTGAAGCTTTCTTT
14,-,TRBJ2-1,TRBV3-1/TRBV3-2,-,CASSQGFLLDEQFF,TGTGCCAGCAGCCAAGGGTTTTTGCTAGATGAGCAGTTCTTC
15,TRBD2,TRBJ2-7,TRBV27,-,CASSRTSGVTYEQYF,TGTGCCAGCAGTCGAACTAGCGGGGTCACCTACGAGCAGTACTTC
15,TRBD2,TRBJ2-6,TRBV6-6,once,CASKEGGAGANVLTF,TGTGCCAGCAAGGAGGGAGGGGCCGGGGCCAACGTCCTGACTTTC
14,-,TRBJ1-1,TRBV18,-,CASSPSDRNTEAFF,TGTGCCAGCTCACCTTCAGACAGAAACACTGAAGCTTTCTTT
16,TRBD2,TRBJ2-5,TRBV24-1,-,CATSDKRGGQRETQYF,TGTGCCACCAGTGATAAGCGGGGGGGCCAGAGGGAGACCCAGTACTTC
15,-,TRBJ1-3,TRBV6-2/TRBV6-3,-,CASSYPDGGGNTIYF,TGTGCCAGCAGTTACCCGGACGGAGGTGGAAACACCATATATTTT
13,-,TRBJ1-2,TRBV3-1/TRBV3-2,-,CASSQGGIYGYTF,TGTGCCAGCAGCCAGGGGGGGATTTACGGCTACACCTTC
15,-,TRBJ2-5,TRBV5-1,-,CASSLSGSPQETQYF,TGCGCCAGCAGCTTGAGCGGGTCTCCACAAGAGACCCAGTACTTC
15,-,TRBJ1-5,TRBV7-2,-,CASSLWADSNQPQHF,TGTGCCAGCAGCTTGTGGGCTGATAGCAATCAGCCCCAGCATTTT
16,-,TRBJ2-3,TRBV2,-,CASSEGWGGIADTQYF,TGTGCCAGCAGTGAAGGGTGGGGGGGCATTGCAGATACGCAGTATTTT
15,-,TRBJ1-6,TRBV3-1/TRBV3-2,-,CASSQEPGTRAPLHF,TGTGCCAGCAGCCAAGAGCCAGGGACAAGGGCACCCCTCCACTTT
17,-,TRBJ2-1,TRBV4-1,-,CASSQDWRQISYNEQFF,TGCGCCAGCAGCCAAGATTGGAGGCAGATCTCCTACAATGAGCAGTTCTTC
13,-,TRBJ1-1,TRBV6-5,-,CASSPSGNTEAFF,TGTGCCAGCAGTCCCTCAGGGAACACTGAAGCTTTCTTT
15,-,TRBJ1-3,TRBV5-1,-,CASSSNSGRRNTIYF,TGCGCCAGCAGCTCGAATTCAGGGAGGCGAAACACCATATATTTT
14,TRBD2,TRBJ2-5,TRBV5-6,-,CASSGLAGAETQYF,TGTGCCAGCAGTGGTCTAGCGGGGGCAGAGACCCAGTACTTC
15,TRBD1,TRBJ1-3,TRBV7-6,-,CASSSLTGAGNTIYF,TGTGCCAGCAGCTCCCTGACAGGGGCTGGAAACACCATATATTTT
13,TRBD1,TRBJ2-5,TRBV23-1,-,CASSRGRVETQYF,TGCGCCAGCAGCAGGGGGCGCGTTGAGACCCAGTACTTC
15,-,TRBJ2-3,TRBV24-1,-,CATSDRRGGSDTQYF,TGTGCCACCAGTGATCGCAGGGGTGGGAGCGATACGCAGTATTTT
14,-,TRBJ2-3,TRBV29-1,-,CSVEETGRTDTQYF,TGCAGCGTTGAAGAGACAGGGAGGACAGATACGCAGTATTTT
14,-,TRBJ1-2,TRBV19,once,CASTQGGTNYGYTF,TGTGCCAGTACTCAGGGAGGGACTAACTATGGCTACACCTTC
16,-,TRBJ1-3,TRBV7-2,-,CASSLEVQGSGNTIYF,TGTGCCAGCAGCTTAGAAGTACAGGGCTCTGGAAACACCATATATTTT
19,TRBD2,TRBJ2-5,TRBV7-6,once,CASSLGGTSGGATMPTQYF,TGTGCCAGCAGCTTAGGGGGGACTAGCGGGGGCGCAACCATGCCCACCCAGTACTTC
16,TRBD2,TRBJ2-2,TRBV5-4,-,CASSSSGGAGTGELFF,TGTGCCAGCAGCTCTAGCGGGGGGGCGGGCACCGGGGAGCTGTTTTTT
14,-,TRBJ2-1,TRBV7-3,-,CASSLTRVQGEQFF,TGTGCCAGCAGCTTAACGAGGGTTCAAGGTGAGCAGTTCTTC
12,-,TRBJ2-2,TRBV24-1,-,CATSRQHGELFF,TGTGCCACCAGCCGACAGCACGGGGAGCTGTTTTTT
16,TRBD1,TRBJ1-2,TRBV27,-,CASTKLTQGGFYGYTF,TGTGCCAGCACTAAGCTCACCCAAGGGGGCTTCTATGGCTACACCTTC